The clone carrying this T cell receptor (beta chain) was seen a handful of times. Its antigen is as yet unknown. All patients were treatment-naive before thyroid surgery. CDR3 size: 18 residues. V gave up 2 bases and J gave up 0 bases; unmatched junction bases: 7. Germline loops: CDR1 MNHEY, CDR2 SVGEGT. Per the authors' pipeline: What underpinned the distant-metastasis classifier for papillary thyroid cancer was the set of CDR3 differences across clinicopathological groups. From the PCR reads, TCRdb re-called clones with MiXCR. The V and J calls and clone size are TCRdb's, not the authors'. In the table there are fewer than 4,500 clones, around 25% of which are singletons. This record belongs to a study of metastatic and nonmetastatic thyroid tumors. Across the study: Comparative analysis of repertoires was undertaken across blood and tumor or nodule tissue obtained from malignant and benign thyroid patients. Findings and limits, study-wide: It was reported that TCR beta diversity was significantly higher in malignant thyroid tumors than benign nodules, in blood and tumor.

This chain joins TRBV6-2 or TRBV6-3 and TRBJ2-3; 11 nucleotides line up with TRBD2. Source material: tumor tissue. The source is a male donor with papillary thyroid cancer or a benign thyroid nodule (not recorded which). Some clones in this sample may be carry-over from other donors' samples. DNA of the CDR3: TGTGCCAGCAGTTACGATACTAGCGGGAGAGAGAGCACAGATACGCAGTATTTT. Translated: CASSYDTSGRESTDTQYF.